Below, 21 T cell receptor beta chains from the same sample are listed, as sequenced in a study of early T cells in non-severe SARS-CoV-2 infection. TCRdb passed the 5' RACE reads through MiXCR, listing each CDR3 protein once. The sample consists of tens of thousands of distinct CDR3 sequences, about a tenth of them appearing once. Material for sequencing was whole blood. All receptors come from an adult who was a healthcare worker with PCR-confirmed SARS-CoV-2 infection or an uninfected control (not recorded which).

This clonotype was counted at least ten times. The chain uses TRBV30 and TRBJ1-1; D not certain. The CDR3 is 12 residues long. Germline CDR1 reads GTSNPN; CDR2 reads SVGIG (reference sequence). V was cut by 5 bases and J by 7 bases, with 14 bases left in between. This chain's CDR3 is CAWGDDDLEAFF. The CDR3, as DNA: TGTGCCTGGGGAGACGACGATCTTGAAGCTTTCTTT.

This clonotype occurred a few times. The V and J genes are TRBV12-3 or TRBV12-4 and TRBJ2-5, with D uncertain. This CDR3 has 15 amino acids. Trimming pared 5 bases from V and 5 bases from J, leaving 18 bases between. CDR3 region: CASSPLGGTRETQYF. In DNA form, the CDR3 reads TGTGCCAGCAGTCCACTGGGTGGCACCCGCGAGACCCAGTACTTC.

This clonotype was seen a handful of times. V is TRBV12-3 or TRBV12-4 and J is TRBJ1-1; D may be TRBD1 (5 bases). V was pared by 1 base and J by 5 bases, with 11 bases between. The length of the CDR3 is 14 residues. CDR3: CASSLGAGRTEAFF. CDR3 nucleotides: TGTGCCAGCAGTTTAGGGGCAGGGCGGACTGAAGCTTTCTTT.

The chain recombines TRBV11-2 with TRBJ2-1; 8 positions match TRBD2. CDR1 is SGHAT, CDR2 FQNNGV, per germline. The ends lost 6 bases at V and 5 bases at J; junction bases unmatched: 15. The CDR3 sequence is 17 residues long. CDR3 in DNA: TGTGCCAGCAGTCACCGTATGAGCGGGGGTGGCAACAATGAGCAGTTCTTC. Translated: CASSHRMSGGGNNEQFF.

This clonotype was counted ten times or more. The genes are TRBV29-1 and TRBJ2-3; D unresolved. Germline-derived CDR1 and CDR2 are SQVTM and ANQGSEA. This CDR3 is built from 12 residues. V shed 5 bases and J shed 0 bases, with 6 bases lying between them. The CDR3 bases are TGCAGCGTTCCCTTAAGCACAGATACGCAGTATTTT. It yields the protein CSVPLSTDTQYF.

This clonotype was counted at least ten times. The chain recombines TRBV5-1 with TRBJ2-1, with D tentatively TRBD1 (6 bases). CDR3 length equals 14 residues. With 0 bases removed from V and 6 bases from J, the gap between germline ends came to 10 bases. CDR1 SGHRS and CDR2 YFSETQ come from the germline V gene. The CDR3 region has the DNA TGCGCCAGCAGCTTGGGAGGGGGTTCCAATGAGCAGTTCTTC. Protein: CASSLGGGSNEQFF.

The chain employs TRBV7-9 and TRBJ1-6, with D unresolved. The CDR3 sequence is 14 residues long. In germline, CDR1 is SEHNR, CDR2 FQNEAQ (reference sequence). V lost 1 base and J lost 6, with 7 bases in between. The CDR3 sequence: CASSLGGVNSPLHF. In DNA form, the CDR3 reads TGTGCCAGCAGCTTAGGGGGAGTTAATTCACCCCTCCACTTT. The full variable domain, rest sourced from reference TRBV7-9 and TRBJ1-6, is DTGVSQNPRHKITKRGQNVTFRCDPISEHNRLYWYRQTLGQGPEFLTYFQNEAQLEKSRLLSDRFSAERPKGSFSTLEIQRTEQGDSAMYLCASSLGGVNSPLHFGNGTRLTVT.

This chain connects TRBV5-1 to TRBJ2-3; 7 nucleotides align to TRBD1. CDR3 length: 14 amino acids. J gave up 0 bases and V 7 bases, and 5 bases lay outside the gene matches. Germline CDR1 and CDR2: SGHRS and YFSETQ. This chain's CDR3 is CASATGDSTDTQYF. The CDR3 DNA follows: TGCGCCAGCGCCACAGGGGACAGCACAGATACGCAGTATTTT. Filled out from reference TRBV5-1 and TRBJ2-3, the complete variable domain reads KAGVTQTPRYLIKTRGQQVTLSCSPISGHRSVSWYQQTPGQGLQFLFEYFSETQRNKGNFPGRFSGRQFSNSRSEMNVSTLELGDSALYLCASATGDSTDTQYFGPGTRLTVL.

This clonotype was seen repeatedly, ten times or more. The V gene is TRBV2, the J gene TRBJ1-5, with D possibly matching TRBD1 (5 bases). The CDR3 runs 15 residues. CDR1 and CDR2 (germline): SNHLY, FYNNEI. V dropped 3 bases and J dropped 3 bases, with 12 bases sitting between them. The CDR3 bases are TGTGCCAGCAGTGATCCAGGGCGGAACAATCAGCCCCAGCATTTT. Protein: CASSDPGRNNQPQHF.

The chain links TRBV29-1 to TRBJ2-5; 7 bases are a match to TRBD1. This CDR3 is 13 amino acids long. Germline-derived CDR1 and CDR2 are SQVTM and ANQGSEA. With 7 bases clipped from V and 5 bases from J, the junction kept 10 bases outside the gene matches. The CDR3 loop reads CSAGQRRGETQYF. CDR3 coding DNA: TGCAGCGCGGGACAGAGACGGGGCGAGACCCAGTACTTC. Looking up the rest from reference TRBV29-1 and TRBJ2-5 gives the full variable domain: SAVISQKPSRDICQRGTSLTIQCQVDSQVTMMFWYRQQPGQSLTLIATANQGSEATYESGFVIDKFPISRPNLTFSTLTVSNMSPEDSSIYLCSAGQRRGETQYFGPGTRLLVL.

This clonotype was counted many times. The genes are TRBV3-1 and TRBJ2-3, with TRBD1 as a possible D gene (5 bases). The CDR3 consists of 13 residues. Germline assignment: CDR1 LGHDT and CDR2 YNNKEL (reference sequence). V was pared by 3 bases and J by 8 bases, with 12 bases between. CDR3 residues: CASSQDTVSTQYF. The CDR3 DNA is TGTGCCAGCAGCCAGGACACAGTGAGTACGCAGTATTTT.

This clonotype appeared once. The chain couples TRBV5-4 to TRBJ2-2; D is possibly TRBD1 or TRBD2 (6 bases each). The CDR3 extends over 15 amino acids. Trimming cost V 3 bases and J 0 bases, with 9 bases left between them. Germline V gene data show CDR1 as SGHNT and CDR2 as YYREEE (reference sequence). The CDR3 reads CASSSGGANTGELFF. CDR3 coding DNA: TGTGCCAGCAGCTCCGGGGGCGCGAACACCGGGGAGCTGTTTTTT.

The genes are TRBV12-3 or TRBV12-4 and TRBJ2-2, with 8 nucleotides matching TRBD1. The trim removed 5 bases at V and 5 bases at J, leaving 7 bases unmatched. The CDR3 spans 15 residues. CDR3 sequence: CASSDAGTGTGELFF. CDR3 bases: TGTGCCAGCAGTGATGCCGGGACAGGAACCGGGGAGCTGTTTTTT.

This clonotype was seen more than once but under ten times. The chain joins TRBV10-3 to TRBJ2-7; D unresolved. The CDR3 has 15 residues. Germline V gene lookup returns CDR1 ENHRY and CDR2 SYGVKD. Trimming took off 1 base at V and 0 bases at J, with 10 bases between the two ends. As DNA, the CDR3 is TGTGCCATCAGTGAGTTGTTAGGGAACTCCTACGAGCAGTACTTC. Protein sequence: CAISELLGNSYEQYF.

J is TRBJ2-1 and V is TRBV20-1, with D perhaps TRBD2 (6 bases). The CDR3 loop spans 15 amino acids. The germline V gene has CDR1 DFQATT and CDR2 SNEGSKA (reference sequence). Trimming shortened V by 1 base and J by 6 bases, and 16 bases separated the two germline ends. CDR3 coding DNA: TGCAGTGCTAGAGTGGGCGGGGTCCCCCTCAATGAGCAGTTCTTC. Translating it yields CSARVGGVPLNEQFF.

The chain carries TRBV3-1 and TRBJ2-7; 7 bases are shared with TRBD2. Germline assignment: CDR1 LGHDT and CDR2 YNNKEL (reference sequence). The CDR3 extends over 15 amino acids. After removal of 1 base from V and 3 bases from J, the junction contained 6 bases not matched to a gene. CDR3 sequence (DNA): TGTGCCAGCAGCCAAGGGGGGACGGGAGGCTACGAGCAGTACTTC. Translating it yields CASSQGGTGGYEQYF.

In this sample, this clonotype turned up a few times. This rearrangement joins TRBV12-3 or TRBV12-4 to TRBJ1-5, with D possibly matching TRBD1 (5 bases). V shed 3 bases and J shed 2 bases, with 11 bases lying between them. This CDR3 comprises 15 residues. Here the CDR3 DNA reads TGTGCCAGCAGTTTTATCGGGGGAGGCAATCAGCCCCAGCATTTT. Translated: CASSFIGGGNQPQHF.

There are a few counts of this clonotype. The V gene is TRBV7-6, the J gene TRBJ1-5; D is uncertain. This CDR3 region has 15 residues. The V end was cut by 1 base, the J end by 3 bases, with 10 bases between. Germline CDR1 and CDR2: SGHVS and FNYEAQ. Written as DNA, the CDR3 is TGTGCCAGCAGCTTAGGCGGGCAGCACAATCAGCCCCAGCATTTT. Translation gives CASSLGGQHNQPQHF.

V usage is TRBV9 and J usage is TRBJ2-7; D is unresolved. V lost 4 bases and J 3 bases, leaving 11 bases between the germline ends. The CDR3 is 13 residues long. Germline CDR1 reads SGDLS; CDR2 reads YYNGEE. The CDR3 sequence is CASSPSPNYEQYF. In DNA form, the CDR3 reads TGTGCCAGCAGCCCCAGTCCCAACTACGAGCAGTACTTC.

The J gene is TRBJ2-7, the V gene TRBV12-3 or TRBV12-4; TRBD2 might be the D (5 bases). The CDR3 runs to 12 residues. V dropped 1 base and J dropped 5 bases, with 6 bases sitting between them. The CDR3 sequence is CASSLGGNEQYF. The CDR3 DNA reads as TGTGCCAGCAGTTTAGGAGGGAACGAGCAGTACTTC.

This clonotype was detected a few times. The junction shows a germline mismatch at one end, possibly a read error. The chain has TRBV11-1 and TRBJ1-3, with unresolved D. CDR1 and CDR2 from the germline V gene are SGHAT and FQDESV (reference sequence). The CDR3 contains 13 residues. The CDR3 region has the DNA TGTGCCAGCAGGATTTCCTCTGAAAACACCATATATTTT. This sequence encodes CASRISSENTIYF.